This T cell receptor (beta chain) was documented in a study of T cell responses to AZD1222 COVID-19 vaccine (dated by TCRdb to the early 2020s). As for the study more broadly: A total of 230 to 250 trial participants underwent TCR sequencing, of whom some 210 received two doses of AZD1222 and around 26 received two doses of the MenACWY control vaccine. Enrollment into the trials was organized by age into subgroups of 18-55, 56-69 and 70-plus years, and those subgroups contained about 150, 27 and 61 TCR-sequenced participants, respectively.

Regarding this clone: Its antigen has not been determined. No much larger clone is present one base from it, and per-base qualities are unavailable.

The intended sense of this specimen's time point label: about 28 days (+/-7) after the second vaccine dose. Because spike-specific TCR depth and breadth did not differ between the two schedules, AZD1222 recipients who got a second dose at roughly 4 weeks were pooled with those who got a second dose at roughly 12 weeks. Vaccinee samples came from UK trials COV001 and COV002, including a single-blind randomized controlled phase 2/3 trial of AZD1222 (ChAdOx1 nCoV-19) in healthy adults. For TCRbeta chain sequencing, PBMC samples were collected from trial participants at day 0 and at day 28 after the second dose. The CDR3 regions of human TCRbeta chains were analyzed by immunosequencing. The authors processed their data as follows. TCRs in the repertoires were compared against a reference library of SARS-CoV-2-specific TCRs that had been generated with the MIRA antigen-specificity platform. Breadth meant the fraction of unique TCRs that were SARS-CoV-2-associated, whereas depth meant the fraction of total T cells that were SARS-CoV-2-associated. Using the MIRA data, every spike-specific TCR was mapped to the spike region that the TCR reacted to and assigned to either a CD4 or a CD8 class. Log10-transformed breadth and depth values were compared by one-way ANOVA with Sidak's multiple comparisons tests. TCRdb re-hosts the immuneACCESS table, in-frame sequences only. Its copies lack some clones; in the studies checked, an unresolved V gene accounts for under half of them, and the cause for the rest is not known. V and J calls and clone size are those listed in that table; D and trimming were worked out from the DNA. Present in this sample are 85,000 or so clones, 86% of which were seen just once. The ten largest clones add up to 4.5% to 7% of the sample.

Here is what the overall study found, with its caveats: Conclusions about previously exposed vaccinees are limited because only 5 or 6 AZD1222 recipients were SARS-CoV-2 seropositive at baseline. After two AZD1222 doses, spike-specific TCR breadth and depth were significantly higher than at day 0 and than in MenACWY recipients. The 56-69-year group was small, and its depth increase did not reach significance, likely because of low power. Epitopes outside the regions mutated in the B.1.351 and B.1.1.7 variants were reportedly recognized by nearly half of the unique spike-specific TCRs. Participants were mostly white British and included more females than males, and it was suggested by the authors that clonal diversity may have been underestimated. No day 14 peak-response samples were available, so repertoires were characterized only after the peak T cell response. CD4 TCRs associated with the vaccine covered the entire spike protein, and the dominant responses were in regions 160-218 and 743-854.

The germline V gene supplies CDR1 MGHRA and CDR2 YSYEKL. V is pared back by 0 bases and J by 2 bases, with 11 bases lying between the germline termini. There are 16 amino acids in the CDR3, from cysteine to phenylalanine inclusive. Solely the CDR3 DNA is kept, with 48 bases framed from the first base. The chain is assembled from TRBV4-1 and TRBJ2-1; there is no confident call for the D gene. The receptor comes from an adult who received the AZD1222 COVID-19 vaccine. This specimen was peripheral blood, taken 28 days after the second AZD1222 dose. In nucleotide form, the sequence is TGCGCCAGCAGCCAAGATAACTTGACTCCCTACAATGAGCAGTTCTTC. The encoded protein is CASSQDNLTPYNEQFF.